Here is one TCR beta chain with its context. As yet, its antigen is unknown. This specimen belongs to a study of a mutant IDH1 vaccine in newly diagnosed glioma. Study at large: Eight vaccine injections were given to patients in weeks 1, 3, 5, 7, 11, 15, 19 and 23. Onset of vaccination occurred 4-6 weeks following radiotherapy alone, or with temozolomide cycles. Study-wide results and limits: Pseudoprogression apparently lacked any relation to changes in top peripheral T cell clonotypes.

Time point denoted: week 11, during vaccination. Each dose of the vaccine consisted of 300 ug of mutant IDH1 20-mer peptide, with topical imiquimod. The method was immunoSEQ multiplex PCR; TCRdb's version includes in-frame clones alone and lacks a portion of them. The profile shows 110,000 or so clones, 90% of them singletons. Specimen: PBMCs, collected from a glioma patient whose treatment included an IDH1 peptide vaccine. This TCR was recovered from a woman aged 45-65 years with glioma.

The CDR3 nucleotides are TGTGCCAGCAGCCAAGATCCGGGGAAGCCTGAAGCTTTCTTT. This codes for CASSQDPGKPEAFF. The V call is TRBV4-2, the J call TRBJ1-1; no reliable D call. The V gene's germline CDR1 is LGHNA and CDR2 YNFKEQ. Trimming removed 0 bases at V and 6 bases at J, with 11 bases between. The CDR3 consists of 14 residues.